This record concerns one T cell receptor (beta chain) sequence. The source of the sample is a study of T cell changes during pregnancy in multiple sclerosis. CDR3 length: 16 residues. V gave up 2 bases and J gave up 0 bases; unmatched junction bases: 4. Germline V gene lookup returns CDR1 SGDLS and CDR2 YYNGEE. The data were produced by immunoSEQ multiplex PCR, yet TCRdb's version contains in-frame clones alone and is incomplete. The table has some 83,000 clones, about 90% seen once. This TCR derives from a female donor in good health, serving as a control in a pregnancy study. Some clones in this sample may be carry-over from other donors' samples. The V gene is TRBV9, the J gene TRBJ2-5, with 10 nucleotides matching TRBD1. Sample: PBMCs, taken in the first trimester of pregnancy. The CDR3 DNA reads TGTGCCAGCAGCGTGGGACAGGGGACCTACCAAGAGACCCAGTACTTC. It is translated as CASSVGQGTYQETQYF.